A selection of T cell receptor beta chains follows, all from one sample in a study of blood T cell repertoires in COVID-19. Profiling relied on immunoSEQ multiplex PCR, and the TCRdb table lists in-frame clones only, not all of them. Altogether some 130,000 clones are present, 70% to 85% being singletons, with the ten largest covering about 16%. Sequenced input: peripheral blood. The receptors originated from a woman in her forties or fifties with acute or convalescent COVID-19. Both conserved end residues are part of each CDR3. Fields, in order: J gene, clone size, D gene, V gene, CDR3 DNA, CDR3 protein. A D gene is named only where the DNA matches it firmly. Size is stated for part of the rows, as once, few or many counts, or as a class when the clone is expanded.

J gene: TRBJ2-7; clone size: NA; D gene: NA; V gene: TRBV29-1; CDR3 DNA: TGCAGCGCTACAGGATTCGGGGAGCAGTACTTC; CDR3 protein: CSATGFGEQYF
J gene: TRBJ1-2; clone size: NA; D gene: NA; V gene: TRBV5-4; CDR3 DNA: TGTGCCAGCAGCTCGCGGGACGGCTCCTATGGCTACACCTTC; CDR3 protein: CASSSRDGSYGYTF
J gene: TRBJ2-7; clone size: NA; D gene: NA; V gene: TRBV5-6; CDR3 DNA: TGTGCCAGCAGCTTGGCCATACTCGGCTACGAGCAGTACTTC; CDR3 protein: CASSLAILGYEQYF
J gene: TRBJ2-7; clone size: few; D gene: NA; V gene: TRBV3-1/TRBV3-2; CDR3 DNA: TGTGCCAGCAGCCGTGGAGGGGACGTCTACGAGCAGTACTTC; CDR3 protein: CASSRGGDVYEQYF
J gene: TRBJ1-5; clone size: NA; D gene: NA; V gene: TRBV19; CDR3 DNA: TGTGCCAGTAGTATGTTCGGGGGCAATCAGCCCCAGCATTTT; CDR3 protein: CASSMFGGNQPQHF
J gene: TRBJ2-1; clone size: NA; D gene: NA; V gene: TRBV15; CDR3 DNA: TGTGCCACCAGCAGAGGTGGCTCCCGAACCAATGAGCAGTTCTTC; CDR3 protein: CATSRGGSRTNEQFF
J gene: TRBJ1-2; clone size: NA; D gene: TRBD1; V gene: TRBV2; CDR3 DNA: TGTGCCAGCAGTGGTAGGGACAGGGGCTATGGCTACACCTTC; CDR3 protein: CASSGRDRGYGYTF
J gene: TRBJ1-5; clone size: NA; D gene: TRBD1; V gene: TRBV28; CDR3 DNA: TGTGCCAGCAGGGCGGGACAGGGGGAAGATCAGCCCCAGCATTTT; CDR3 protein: CASRAGQGEDQPQHF
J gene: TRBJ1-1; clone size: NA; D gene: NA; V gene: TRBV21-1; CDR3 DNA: TGTGCCAGCAGCTACCAGGACAGCACTGAAGCTTTCTTT; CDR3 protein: CASSYQDSTEAFF
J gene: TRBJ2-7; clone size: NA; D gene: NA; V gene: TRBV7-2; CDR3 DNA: TGTGCCAGCAGCTTATCGTCATTACGGGGTTACGAGCAGTACTTC; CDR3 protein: CASSLSSLRGYEQYF
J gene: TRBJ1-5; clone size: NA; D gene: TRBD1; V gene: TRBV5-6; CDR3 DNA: TGTGCCAGCAGTTTCGGACAGGGGAAGGGACAGCCCCAGCATTTT; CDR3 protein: CASSFGQGKGQPQHF
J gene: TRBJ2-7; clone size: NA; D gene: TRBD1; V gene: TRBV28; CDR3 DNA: TGTGCCAGCAGCGGGACAGGCTACGAGCAGTACTTC; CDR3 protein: CASSGTGYEQYF
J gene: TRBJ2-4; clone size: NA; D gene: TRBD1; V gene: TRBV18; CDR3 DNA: TGTGCCAGCTCAGAAACCGGGACAGGGGACTTTTGGGGGAACATTCAGTACTTC; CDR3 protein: CASSETGTGDFWGNIQYF
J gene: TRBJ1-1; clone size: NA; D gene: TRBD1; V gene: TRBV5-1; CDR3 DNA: TGCGCCAGCAGTTCAGGACAGGGCAACACTGAAGCTTTCTTT; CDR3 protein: CASSSGQGNTEAFF
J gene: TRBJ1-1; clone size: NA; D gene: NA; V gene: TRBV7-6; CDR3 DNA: TGTGCCAGCAGCTTAGCCACAGGGAGTAGAGCTTTCTTT; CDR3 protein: CASSLATGSRAFF
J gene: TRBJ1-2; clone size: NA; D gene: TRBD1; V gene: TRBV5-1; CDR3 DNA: TGCGCCAGCAGCTCTGGGACAGGGCACTACACCTTC; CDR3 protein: CASSSGTGHYTF
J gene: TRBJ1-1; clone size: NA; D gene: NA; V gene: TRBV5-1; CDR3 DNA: TGCGCCAGCAGCTACACCGGACAGCTGAACACTGAAGCTTTCTTT; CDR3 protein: CASSYTGQLNTEAFF
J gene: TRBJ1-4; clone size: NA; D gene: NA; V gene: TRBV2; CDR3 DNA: TGTGCCAGCAGTGGCAGGATTGAAGGAAGACTGTTTTTT; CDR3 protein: CASSGRIEGRLFF
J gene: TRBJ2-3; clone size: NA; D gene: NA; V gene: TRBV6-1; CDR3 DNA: TGTGCCAGCAGTGAATCGGCAGGGTGGGGAACAGATACGCAGTATTTT; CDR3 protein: CASSESAGWGTDTQYF
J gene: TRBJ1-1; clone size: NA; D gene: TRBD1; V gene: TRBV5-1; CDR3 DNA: TGCGCCAGCAGCTTAACAGGGGGTGGGAGCACTGAAGCTTTCTTT; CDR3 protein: CASSLTGGGSTEAFF
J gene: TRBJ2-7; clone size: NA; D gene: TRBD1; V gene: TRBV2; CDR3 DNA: TGTGCCAGCAGTGAAGAAAACAGGGGGCTCTACGAGCAGTACTTC; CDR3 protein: CASSEENRGLYEQYF
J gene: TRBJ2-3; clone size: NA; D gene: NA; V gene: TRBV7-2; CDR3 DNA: TGTGCCAGCAGCTTAGTGGCGGGCCACACAGATACGCAGTATTTT; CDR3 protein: CASSLVAGHTDTQYF
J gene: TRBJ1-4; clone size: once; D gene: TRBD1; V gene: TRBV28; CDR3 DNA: TGTGCCAGCAGTCTTCAGGGGGGAACTAATGAAAAACTGTTTTTT; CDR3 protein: CASSLQGGTNEKLFF
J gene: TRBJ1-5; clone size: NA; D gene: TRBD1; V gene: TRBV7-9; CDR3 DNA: TGTGCCAGCAGCGTCGGACAGGGAGAAGTTGGCAATCAGCCCCAGCATTTT; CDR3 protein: CASSVGQGEVGNQPQHF
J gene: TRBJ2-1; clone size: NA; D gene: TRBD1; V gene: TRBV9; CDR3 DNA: TGTGCCAGCAGCGGACAGGGCTACTCCTACAATGAGCAGTTCTTC; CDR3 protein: CASSGQGYSYNEQFF
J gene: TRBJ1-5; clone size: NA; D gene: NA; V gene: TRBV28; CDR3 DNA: TGTGCCAGCAGTTCTCCCGGACAAATTCATAGCAATCAGCCCCAGCATTTT; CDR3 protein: CASSSPGQIHSNQPQHF
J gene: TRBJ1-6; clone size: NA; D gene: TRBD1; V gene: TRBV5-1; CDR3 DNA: TGCGCCAGCAGCTGGAGGGACAGGGGGCTTGGTAATTCACCCCTCCACTTT; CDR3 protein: CASSWRDRGLGNSPLHF
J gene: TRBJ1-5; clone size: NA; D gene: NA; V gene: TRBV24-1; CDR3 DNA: TGTGCCACCAGTGATTTTGGGACGGGGGATCACCCCCAGCATTTT; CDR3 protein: CATSDFGTGDHPQHF
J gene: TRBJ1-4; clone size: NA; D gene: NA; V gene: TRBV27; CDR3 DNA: TGTGCCAGCAGTTTAAATTTCGGGGTCAGGGAAAAACTGTTTTTT; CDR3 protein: CASSLNFGVREKLFF
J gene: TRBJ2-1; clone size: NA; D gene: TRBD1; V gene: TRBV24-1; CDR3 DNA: TGTGCCACCAGTTTCACCGGGACAGCCTACAATGAGCAGTTCTTC; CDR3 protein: CATSFTGTAYNEQFF
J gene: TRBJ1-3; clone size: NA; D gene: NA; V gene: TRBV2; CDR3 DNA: TGTGCCAGCATAAGGGGGATCTCTGGAAACACCATATATTTT; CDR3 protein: CASIRGISGNTIYF
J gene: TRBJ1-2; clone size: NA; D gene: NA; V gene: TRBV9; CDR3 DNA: TGTGCCAGCAGCGACTCTTCCGGGACATACGATGGCTACACCTTC; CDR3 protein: CASSDSSGTYDGYTF
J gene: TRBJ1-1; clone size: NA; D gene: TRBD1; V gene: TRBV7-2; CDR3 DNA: TGTGCCAGCAGCCAGGACAGGGTAAGGGGCACTGAAGCTTTCTTT; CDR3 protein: CASSQDRVRGTEAFF
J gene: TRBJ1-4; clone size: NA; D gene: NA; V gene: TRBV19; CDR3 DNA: TGTGCCAGTAGTATTCGTAGTTCACTGTTTTTT; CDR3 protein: CASSIRSSLFF
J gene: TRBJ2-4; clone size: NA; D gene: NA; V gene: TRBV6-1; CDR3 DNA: TGTGCCAGCAGTGAGTTCCAGGGCCGGATTCAGTACTTC; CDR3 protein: CASSEFQGRIQYF
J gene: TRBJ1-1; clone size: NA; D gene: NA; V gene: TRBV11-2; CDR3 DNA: TGTGCCAGCAGCGTACTCACAGGGATCGGCACTGAAGCTTTCTTT; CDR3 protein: CASSVLTGIGTEAFF
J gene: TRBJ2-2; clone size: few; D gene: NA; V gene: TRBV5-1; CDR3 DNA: TGCGCCAGCAGCCCAGATCCGGCAGGGAACACCGGGGAGCTGTTTTTT; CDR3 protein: CASSPDPAGNTGELFF
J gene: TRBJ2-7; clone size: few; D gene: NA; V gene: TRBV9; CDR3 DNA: TGTGCCAGCAGCAACCCCCCGGGGATCGAGCAGTACTTC; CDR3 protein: CASSNPPGIEQYF
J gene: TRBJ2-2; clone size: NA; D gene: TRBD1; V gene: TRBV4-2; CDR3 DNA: TGTGCCAGCAGCCCGCAGACAGGGGGCGCCGGGAACACCGGGGAGCTGTTTTTT; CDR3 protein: CASSPQTGGAGNTGELFF
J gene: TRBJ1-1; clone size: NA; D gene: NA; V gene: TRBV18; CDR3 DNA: TGTGCCAGTTCCCCTGCGGGGGCTAACACTGAAGCTTTCTTT; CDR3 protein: CASSPAGANTEAFF
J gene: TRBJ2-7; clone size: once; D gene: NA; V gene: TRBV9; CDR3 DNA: TGTGCCAGCAGCGTAGAATGGGACACTCCCTACGAGCAGTACTTC; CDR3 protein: CASSVEWDTPYEQYF
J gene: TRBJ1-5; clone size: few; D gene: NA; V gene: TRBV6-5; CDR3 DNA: TGTGCCAGCAGTCCAAGCGGGGGCTTCAATCAGCCCCAGCATTTT; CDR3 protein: CASSPSGGFNQPQHF
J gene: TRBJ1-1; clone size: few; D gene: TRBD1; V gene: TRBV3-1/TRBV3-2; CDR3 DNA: TGTGCCAGCAGCATAACGACAGGGGCTGGGGCTGAAGCTTTCTTT; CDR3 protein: CASSITTGAGAEAFF
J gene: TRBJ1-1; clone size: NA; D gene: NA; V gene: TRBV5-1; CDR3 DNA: TGCGCCAGCAGCCTCGGTGGTGAAGCTTTCTTT; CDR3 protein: CASSLGGEAFF
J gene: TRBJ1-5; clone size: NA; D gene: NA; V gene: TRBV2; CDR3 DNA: TGTGCCAGCAGTTCCACGAGAGATAGCAATCAGCCCCAGCATTTT; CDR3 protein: CASSSTRDSNQPQHF
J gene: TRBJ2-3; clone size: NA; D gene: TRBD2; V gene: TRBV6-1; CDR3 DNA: TGTGCCAGCAGTGAACAAGCGGGGGGGCAAGATACGCAGTATTTT; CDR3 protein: CASSEQAGGQDTQYF
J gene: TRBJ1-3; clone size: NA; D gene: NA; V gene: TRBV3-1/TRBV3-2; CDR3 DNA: TGTGCCAGCAGCCAAACACCAGTCTCTGGAAACACCATATATTTT; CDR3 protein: CASSQTPVSGNTIYF
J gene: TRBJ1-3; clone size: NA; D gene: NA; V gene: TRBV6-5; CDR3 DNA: TGTGCCAGTCGGGACACTGCTGAATACACCATATATTTT; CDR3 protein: CASRDTAEYTIYF
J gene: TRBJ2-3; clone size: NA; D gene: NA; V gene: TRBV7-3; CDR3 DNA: TGTGCCAGCAGCTCCCAGACTGTAGATACGCAGTATTTT; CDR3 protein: CASSSQTVDTQYF
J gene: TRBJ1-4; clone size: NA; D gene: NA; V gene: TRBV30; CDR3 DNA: TGTGCCTGGAGTGTATCCAGGGTTACTAATGAAAAACTGTTTTTT; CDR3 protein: CAWSVSRVTNEKLFF
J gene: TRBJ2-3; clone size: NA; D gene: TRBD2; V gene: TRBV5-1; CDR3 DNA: TGCGCCAGCAGCTTAGCGGGAGGTTCAGATACGCAGTATTTT; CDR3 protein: CASSLAGGSDTQYF
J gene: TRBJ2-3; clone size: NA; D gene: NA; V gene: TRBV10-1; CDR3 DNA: TGCGCCAGCAGTGATTCGTTAGGCGCGGGCACAGATACGCAGTATTTT; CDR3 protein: CASSDSLGAGTDTQYF
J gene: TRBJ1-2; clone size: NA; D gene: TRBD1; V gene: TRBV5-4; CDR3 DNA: TGTGCCAGCAGCCCTGGGACAGGGGATAACTATGGCTACACCTTC; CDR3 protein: CASSPGTGDNYGYTF
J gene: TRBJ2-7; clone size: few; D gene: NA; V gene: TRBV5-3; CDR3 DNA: TGTGCCAGAAGCCCTCAGACAGGAGACGACTCCTACGAGCAGTACTTC; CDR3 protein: CARSPQTGDDSYEQYF
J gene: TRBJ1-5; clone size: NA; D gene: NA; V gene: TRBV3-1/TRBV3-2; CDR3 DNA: TGTGCCAGCAGCCAAGGGCGACAGCCTAATCAGCCCCAGCATTTT; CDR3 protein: CASSQGRQPNQPQHF
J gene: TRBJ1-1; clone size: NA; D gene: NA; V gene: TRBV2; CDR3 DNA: TGTGCCAGCAGTGTGGCAGCTGAAGCTTTCTTT; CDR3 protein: CASSVAAEAFF
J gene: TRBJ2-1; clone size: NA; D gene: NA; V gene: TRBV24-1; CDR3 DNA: TGTGCCACCAGTGCAGGGGCCCTTGAGCAGTTCTTC; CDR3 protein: CATSAGALEQFF